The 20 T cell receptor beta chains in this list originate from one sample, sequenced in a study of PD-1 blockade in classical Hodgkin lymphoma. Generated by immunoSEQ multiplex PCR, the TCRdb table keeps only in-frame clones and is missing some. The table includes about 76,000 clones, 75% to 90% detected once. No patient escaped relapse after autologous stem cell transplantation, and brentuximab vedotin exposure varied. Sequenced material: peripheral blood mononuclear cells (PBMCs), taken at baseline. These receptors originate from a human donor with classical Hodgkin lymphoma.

CDR3 bases: TGTGCCAGCAGCCGGGGGATTATGAACACTGAAGCTTTCTTT. This encodes CASSRGIMNTEAFF. The chain is built from TRBV7-9 and TRBJ1-1; D is possibly TRBD1 (5 bases). Germline V gene lookup returns CDR1 SEHNR and CDR2 FQNEAQ (reference sequence). Trimming cost V 5 bases and J 0 bases, with 10 bases left between them. The CDR3 contains 14 residues.

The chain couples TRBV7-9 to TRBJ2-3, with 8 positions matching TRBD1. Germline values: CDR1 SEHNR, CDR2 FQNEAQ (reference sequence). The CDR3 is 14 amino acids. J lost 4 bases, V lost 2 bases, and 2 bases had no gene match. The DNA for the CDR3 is TGTGCCAGCAGCTTACTCAGGGGGCCAGATACGCAGTATTTT. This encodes CASSLLRGPDTQYF.

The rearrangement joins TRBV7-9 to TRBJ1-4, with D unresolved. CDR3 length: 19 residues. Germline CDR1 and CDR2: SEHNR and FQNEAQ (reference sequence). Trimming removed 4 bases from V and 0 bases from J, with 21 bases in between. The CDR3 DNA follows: TGTGCCAGCAGCTCGCCCCGCGGGCGGCTCCTTGCAACTAATGAAAAACTGTTTTTT. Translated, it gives CASSSPRGRLLATNEKLFF.

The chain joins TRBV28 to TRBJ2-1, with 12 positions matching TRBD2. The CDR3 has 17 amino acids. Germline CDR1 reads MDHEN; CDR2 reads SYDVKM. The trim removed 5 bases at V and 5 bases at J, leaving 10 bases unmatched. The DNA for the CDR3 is TGTGCCAGCAGTCCCGGGACTAGCGGGCTCTCTAACAATGAGCAGTTCTTC. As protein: CASSPGTSGLSNNEQFF.

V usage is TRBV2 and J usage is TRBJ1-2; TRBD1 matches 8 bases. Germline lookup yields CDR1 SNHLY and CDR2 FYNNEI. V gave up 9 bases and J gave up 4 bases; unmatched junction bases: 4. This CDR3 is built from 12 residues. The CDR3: CASGQGPYGYTF. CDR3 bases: TGTGCCAGTGGACAGGGACCCTATGGCTACACCTTC.

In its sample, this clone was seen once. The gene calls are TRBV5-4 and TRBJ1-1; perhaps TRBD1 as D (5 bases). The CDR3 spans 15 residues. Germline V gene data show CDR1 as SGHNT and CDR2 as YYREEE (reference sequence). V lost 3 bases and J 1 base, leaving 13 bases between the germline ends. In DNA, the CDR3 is TGTGCCAGCAGCTGGGGGGGTGCCGGGAACACTGAAGCTTTCTTT. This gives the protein CASSWGGAGNTEAFF.

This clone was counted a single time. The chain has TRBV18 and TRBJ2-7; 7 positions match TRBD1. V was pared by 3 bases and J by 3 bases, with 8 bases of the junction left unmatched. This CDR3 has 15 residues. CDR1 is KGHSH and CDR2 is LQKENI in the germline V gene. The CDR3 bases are TGTGCCAGCTCACCCCCGAAGGGACAGCGCTACGAGCAGTACTTC. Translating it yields CASSPPKGQRYEQYF.

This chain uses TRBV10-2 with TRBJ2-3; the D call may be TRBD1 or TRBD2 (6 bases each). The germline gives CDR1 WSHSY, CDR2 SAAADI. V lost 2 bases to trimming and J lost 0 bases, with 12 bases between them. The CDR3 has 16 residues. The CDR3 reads CASSEPRGLSTDTQYF. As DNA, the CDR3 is TGCGCCAGCAGTGAGCCCCGGGGGCTTAGCACAGATACGCAGTATTTT.

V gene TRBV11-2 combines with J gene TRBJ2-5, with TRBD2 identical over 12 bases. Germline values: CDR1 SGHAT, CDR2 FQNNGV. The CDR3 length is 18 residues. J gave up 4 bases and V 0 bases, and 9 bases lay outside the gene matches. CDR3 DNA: TGTGCCAGCAGCTTAGATTTCGCGACTAGCGGGAGTAGAGAGACCCAGTACTTC. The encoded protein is CASSLDFATSGSRETQYF.

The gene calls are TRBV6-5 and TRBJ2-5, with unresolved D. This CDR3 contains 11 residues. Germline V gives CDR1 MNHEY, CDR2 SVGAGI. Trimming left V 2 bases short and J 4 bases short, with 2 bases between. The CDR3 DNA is TGTGCCAGCAGTTACGGAGAGACCCAGTACTTC. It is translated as CASSYGETQYF.

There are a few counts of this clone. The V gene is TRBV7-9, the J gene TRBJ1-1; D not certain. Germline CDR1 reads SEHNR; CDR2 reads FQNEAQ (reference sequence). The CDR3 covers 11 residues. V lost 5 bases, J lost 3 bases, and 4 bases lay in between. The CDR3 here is CASSPDTEAFF. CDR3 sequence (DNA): TGTGCCAGCAGCCCCGACACTGAAGCTTTCTTT.

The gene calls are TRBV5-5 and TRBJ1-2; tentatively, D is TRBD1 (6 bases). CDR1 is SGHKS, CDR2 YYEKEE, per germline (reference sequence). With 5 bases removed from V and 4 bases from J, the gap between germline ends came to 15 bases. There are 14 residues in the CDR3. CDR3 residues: CASRYDRTGYGYTF. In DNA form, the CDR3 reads TGTGCCAGCAGGTACGACAGGACGGGCTATGGCTACACCTTC.

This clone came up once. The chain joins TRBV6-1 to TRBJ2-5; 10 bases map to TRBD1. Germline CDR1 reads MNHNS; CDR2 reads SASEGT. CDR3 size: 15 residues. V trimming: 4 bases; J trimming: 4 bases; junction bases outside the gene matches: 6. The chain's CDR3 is CASSVGDRGVETQYF. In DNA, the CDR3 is TGTGCCAGCAGTGTGGGGGACAGGGGCGTAGAGACCCAGTACTTC.

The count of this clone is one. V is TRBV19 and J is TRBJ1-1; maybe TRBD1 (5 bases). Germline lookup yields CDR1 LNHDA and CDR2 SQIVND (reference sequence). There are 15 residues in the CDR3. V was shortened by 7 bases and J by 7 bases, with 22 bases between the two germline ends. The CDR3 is CASNSQGSQEGEAFF. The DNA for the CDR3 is TGTGCCAGTAACTCCCAGGGAAGTCAGGAAGGTGAAGCTTTCTTT.

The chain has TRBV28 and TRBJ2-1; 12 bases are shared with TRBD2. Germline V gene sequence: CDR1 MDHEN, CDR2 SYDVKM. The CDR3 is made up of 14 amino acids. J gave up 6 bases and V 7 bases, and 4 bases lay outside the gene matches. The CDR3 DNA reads TGTGCCAGCACCCTAGCGGGGGGGTTCAATGAGCAGTTCTTC. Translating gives CASTLAGGFNEQFF.

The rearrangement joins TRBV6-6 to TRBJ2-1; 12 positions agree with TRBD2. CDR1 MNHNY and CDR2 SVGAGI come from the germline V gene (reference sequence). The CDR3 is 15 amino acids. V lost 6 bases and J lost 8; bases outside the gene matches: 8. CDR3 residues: CASRVPTSGRDEQFF. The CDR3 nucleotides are TGTGCCAGCAGGGTACCGACTAGCGGGAGAGATGAGCAGTTCTTC.

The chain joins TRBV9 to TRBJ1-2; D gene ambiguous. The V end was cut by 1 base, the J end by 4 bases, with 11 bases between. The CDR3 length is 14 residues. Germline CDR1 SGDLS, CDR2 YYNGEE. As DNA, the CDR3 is TGTGCCAGCAGCGTAAGCCAGGAGACCTATGGCTACACCTTC. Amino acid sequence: CASSVSQETYGYTF.

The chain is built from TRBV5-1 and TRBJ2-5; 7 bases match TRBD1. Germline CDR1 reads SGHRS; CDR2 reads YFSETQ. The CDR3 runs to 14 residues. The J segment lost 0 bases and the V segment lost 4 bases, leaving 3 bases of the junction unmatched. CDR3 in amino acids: CASSRDRDQETQYF. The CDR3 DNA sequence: TGCGCCAGCAGCAGAGACAGGGACCAAGAGACCCAGTACTTC.

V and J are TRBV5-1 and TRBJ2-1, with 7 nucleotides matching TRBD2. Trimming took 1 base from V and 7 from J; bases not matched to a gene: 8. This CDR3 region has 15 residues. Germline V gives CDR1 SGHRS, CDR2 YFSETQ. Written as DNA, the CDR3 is TGCGCCAGCAGCTTGTCTCCGGGAGGTATAAATGAGCAGTTCTTC. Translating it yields CASSLSPGGINEQFF.

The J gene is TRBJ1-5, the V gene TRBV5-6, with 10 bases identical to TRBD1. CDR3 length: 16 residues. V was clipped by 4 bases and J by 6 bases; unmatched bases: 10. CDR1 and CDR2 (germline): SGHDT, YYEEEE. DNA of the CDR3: TGTGCCAGCAGCCGCCGGGACAGGGGAGTAACTCAGCCCCAGCATTTT. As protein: CASSRRDRGVTQPQHF. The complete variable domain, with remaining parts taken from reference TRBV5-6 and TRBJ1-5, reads DAGVTQSPTHLIKTRGQQVTLRCSPKSGHDTVSWYQQALGQGPQFIFQYYEEEERQRGNFPDRFSGHQFPNYSSELNVNALLLGDSALYLCASSRRDRGVTQPQHFGDGTRLSIL.